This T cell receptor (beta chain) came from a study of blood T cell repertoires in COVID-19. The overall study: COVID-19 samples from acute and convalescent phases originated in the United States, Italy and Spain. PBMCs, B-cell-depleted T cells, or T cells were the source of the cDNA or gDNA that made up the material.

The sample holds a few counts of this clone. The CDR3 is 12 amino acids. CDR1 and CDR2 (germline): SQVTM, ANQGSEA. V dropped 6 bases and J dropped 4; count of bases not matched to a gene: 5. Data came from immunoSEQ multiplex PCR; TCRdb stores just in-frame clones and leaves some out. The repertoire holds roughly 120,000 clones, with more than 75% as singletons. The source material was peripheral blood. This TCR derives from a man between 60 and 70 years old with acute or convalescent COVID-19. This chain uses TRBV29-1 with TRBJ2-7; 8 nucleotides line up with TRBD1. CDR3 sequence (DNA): TGCAGCGTAGCAGGGGGCGGGTACGAGCAGTACTTC. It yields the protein CSVAGGGYEQYF.